What follows is one T cell receptor (beta chain) and its context. Original methodology: Using reference gene primer amplification, nucleated cell counts were estimated. The method was immunoSEQ multiplex PCR; TCRdb's version includes in-frame clones alone and lacks a portion of them. V, J and clone size derive from that table, while D and trimming were established from the DNA sequence. Among a few hundred thousand clones listed, roughly nine tenths were seen once. The ends were cut back, 7 bases at V and 8 bases at J, with 14 bases in the middle. The CDR3 spans 13 residues. Germline loops: CDR1 MNHNS, CDR2 SASEGT. The data were obtained in a study of blood T cell repertoires in COVID-19. On the study more broadly: The samples span acute and convalescent COVID-19 from the United States, Italy and Spain. Sources were T cells, B-cell-depleted T cells, or PBMCs; the material itself was cDNA or gDNA.

This sequence joins TRBV6-1 and TRBJ1-4; no clear D gene. The receptor's source is a woman in her 50s with acute or convalescent COVID-19. The specimen sequenced was peripheral blood. The CDR3 here is CASKPPVREKLFF. Here the CDR3 DNA reads TGTGCCAGCAAACCCCCGGTGCGGGAAAAACTGTTTTTT.